This T cell receptor (beta chain) was observed in a study of cytomegalovirus exposure and HLA in healthy donors. Study findings and constraints: Confirmation in vitro established that a few CMV-associated chains were specific for CMV antigens. Most TCRs appeared rarely, but some public TCRs recurred in many donors. Several top significant clusters appeared, in a later analysis, to be linked to common viral pathogens. In a later analysis, a missense DCLRE1C variant was linked to TCR beta V- and J-gene trimming.

The CDR3 runs 14 residues. Germline CDR1 and CDR2: MDHEN and SYDVKM. As for this clone: What it binds is unknown. Relative to the germline gene, one junction end is altered; a read error may explain this.

The study ran its PCR with 60 Vbeta and 13 Jbeta primers. Generated by immunoSEQ multiplex PCR, the TCRdb table keeps only in-frame clones and is missing some. The repertoire includes about 190,000 clones, 81% of them detected once, and over 2% sits in the top ten. The specimen was PBMCs. This chain uses TRBV28 with TRBJ2-1, with 8 bases aligning to TRBD1. The receptor comes from a woman younger than 45 in good health and CMV-seronegative. The CDR3 sequence: CASSNRGAYSEQFF. The DNA of the CDR3 is TGTGCCAGCAGTAACAGGGGGGCATACAGTGAGCAGTTCTTC.